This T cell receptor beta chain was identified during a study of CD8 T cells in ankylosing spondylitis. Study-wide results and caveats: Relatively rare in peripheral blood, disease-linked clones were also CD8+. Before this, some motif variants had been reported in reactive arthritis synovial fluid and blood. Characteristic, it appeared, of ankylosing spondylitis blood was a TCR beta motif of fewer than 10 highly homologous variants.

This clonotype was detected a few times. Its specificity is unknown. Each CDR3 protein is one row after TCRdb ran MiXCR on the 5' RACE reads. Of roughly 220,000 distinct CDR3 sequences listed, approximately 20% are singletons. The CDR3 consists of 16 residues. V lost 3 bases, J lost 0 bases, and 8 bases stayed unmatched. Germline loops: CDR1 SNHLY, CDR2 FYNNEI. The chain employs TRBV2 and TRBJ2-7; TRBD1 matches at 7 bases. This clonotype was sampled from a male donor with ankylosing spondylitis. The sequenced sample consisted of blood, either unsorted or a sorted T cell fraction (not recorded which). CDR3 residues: CASSDPDRRSSYEQYF. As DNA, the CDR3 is TGTGCCAGCAGTGACCCGGACAGGAGGAGCTCCTACGAGCAGTACTTC.